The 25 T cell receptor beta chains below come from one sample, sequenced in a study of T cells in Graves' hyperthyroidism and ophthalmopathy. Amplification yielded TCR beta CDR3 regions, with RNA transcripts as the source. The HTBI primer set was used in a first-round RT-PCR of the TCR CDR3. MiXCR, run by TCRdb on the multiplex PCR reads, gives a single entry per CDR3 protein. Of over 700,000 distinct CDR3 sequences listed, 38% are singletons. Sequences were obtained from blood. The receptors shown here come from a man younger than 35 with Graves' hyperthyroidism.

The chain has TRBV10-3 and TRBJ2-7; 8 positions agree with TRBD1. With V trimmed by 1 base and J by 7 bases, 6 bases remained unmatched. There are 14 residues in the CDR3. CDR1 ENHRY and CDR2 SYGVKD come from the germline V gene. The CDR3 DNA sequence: TGTGCCATCAGTGAGTGGGGACAGGTAGAAGAGCAGTACTTC. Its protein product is CAISEWGQVEEQYF.

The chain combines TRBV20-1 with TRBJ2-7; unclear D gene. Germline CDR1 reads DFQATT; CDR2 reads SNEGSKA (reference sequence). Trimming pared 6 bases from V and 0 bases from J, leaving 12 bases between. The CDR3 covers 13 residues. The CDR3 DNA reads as TGCAGTGCCACCCCAGACCCCTCCTACGAGCAGTACTTC. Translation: CSATPDPSYEQYF.

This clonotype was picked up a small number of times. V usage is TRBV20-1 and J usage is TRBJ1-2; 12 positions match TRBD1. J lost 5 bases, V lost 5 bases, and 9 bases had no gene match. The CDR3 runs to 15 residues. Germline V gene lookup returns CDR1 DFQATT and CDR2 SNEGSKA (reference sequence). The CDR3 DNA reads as TGCAGTGCTTCCCGGGACAGGGGGCGCAGATATGGCTACACCTTC. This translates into CSASRDRGRRYGYTF.

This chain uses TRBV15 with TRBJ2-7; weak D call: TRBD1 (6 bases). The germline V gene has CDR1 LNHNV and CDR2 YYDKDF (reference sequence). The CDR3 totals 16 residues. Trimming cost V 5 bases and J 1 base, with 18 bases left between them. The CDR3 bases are TGTGCCACCAGCGTACCCGGGGCAGGGGCTTCCTACGAGCAGTACTTC. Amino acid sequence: CATSVPGAGASYEQYF.

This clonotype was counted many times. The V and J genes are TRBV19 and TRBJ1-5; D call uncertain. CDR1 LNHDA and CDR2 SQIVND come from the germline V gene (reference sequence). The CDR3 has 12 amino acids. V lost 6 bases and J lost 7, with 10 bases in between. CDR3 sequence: CASREFGQPQHF. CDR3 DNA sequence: TGTGCCAGTAGAGAGTTTGGACAGCCCCAGCATTTT.

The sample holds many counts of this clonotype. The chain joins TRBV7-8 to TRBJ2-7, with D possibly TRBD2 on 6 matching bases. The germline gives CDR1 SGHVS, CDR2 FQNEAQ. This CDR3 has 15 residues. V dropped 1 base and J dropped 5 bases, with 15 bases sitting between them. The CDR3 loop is CASSLVSGEMDEQYF. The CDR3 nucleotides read TGTGCCAGCAGCTTAGTTAGCGGAGAGATGGACGAGCAGTACTTC.

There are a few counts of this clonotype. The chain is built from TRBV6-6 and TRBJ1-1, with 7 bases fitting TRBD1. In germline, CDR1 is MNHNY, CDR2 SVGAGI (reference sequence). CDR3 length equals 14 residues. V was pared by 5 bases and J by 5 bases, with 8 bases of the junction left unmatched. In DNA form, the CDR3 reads TGTGCCAGCAGTGTAGACAGGGCGAAAACTGAAGCTTTCTTT. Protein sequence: CASSVDRAKTEAFF.

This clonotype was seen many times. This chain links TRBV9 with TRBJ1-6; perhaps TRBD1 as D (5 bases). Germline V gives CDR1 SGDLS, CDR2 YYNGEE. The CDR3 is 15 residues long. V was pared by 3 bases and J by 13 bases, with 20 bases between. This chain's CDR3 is CASSDGDDGFSPLHF. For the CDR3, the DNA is TGTGCCAGCAGCGACGGGGACGATGGGTTTTCGCCCCTCCACTTT.

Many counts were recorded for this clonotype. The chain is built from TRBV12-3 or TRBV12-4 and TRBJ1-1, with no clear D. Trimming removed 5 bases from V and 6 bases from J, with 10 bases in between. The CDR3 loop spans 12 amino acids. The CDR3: CASSPIVAEAFF. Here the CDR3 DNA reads TGTGCCAGCAGTCCCATAGTCGCTGAAGCTTTCTTT.

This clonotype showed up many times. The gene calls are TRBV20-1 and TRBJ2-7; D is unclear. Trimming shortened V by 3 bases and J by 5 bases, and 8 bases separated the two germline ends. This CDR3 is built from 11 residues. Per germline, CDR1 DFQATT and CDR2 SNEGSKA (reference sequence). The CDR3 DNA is TGCAGTGCTAGTCTCTTCAACGAGCAGTACTTC. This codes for CSASLFNEQYF.

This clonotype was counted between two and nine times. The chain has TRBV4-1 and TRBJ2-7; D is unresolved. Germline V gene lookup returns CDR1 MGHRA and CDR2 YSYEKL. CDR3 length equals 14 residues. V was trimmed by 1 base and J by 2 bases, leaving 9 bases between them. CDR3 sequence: CASSQGVPTYEQYF. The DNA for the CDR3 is TGCGCCAGCAGCCAAGGGGTACCCACCTACGAGCAGTACTTC.

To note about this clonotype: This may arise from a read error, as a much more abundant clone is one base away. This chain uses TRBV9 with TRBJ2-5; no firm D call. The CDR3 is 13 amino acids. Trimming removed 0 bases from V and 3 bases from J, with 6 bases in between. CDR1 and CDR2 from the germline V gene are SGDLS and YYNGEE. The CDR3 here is CASSVGVEETQYF. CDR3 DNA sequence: TGTGCCAGCAGCGTAGGAGTGGAAGAGACCCAGTACTTC.

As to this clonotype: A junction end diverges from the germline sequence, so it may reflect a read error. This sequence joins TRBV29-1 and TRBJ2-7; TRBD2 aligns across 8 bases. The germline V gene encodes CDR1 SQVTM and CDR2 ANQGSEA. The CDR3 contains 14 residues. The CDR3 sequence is CSARDATSAYKQYF. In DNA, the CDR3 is TGCAGTGCTAGAGACGCGACTAGCGCCTACAAGCAGTACTTC.

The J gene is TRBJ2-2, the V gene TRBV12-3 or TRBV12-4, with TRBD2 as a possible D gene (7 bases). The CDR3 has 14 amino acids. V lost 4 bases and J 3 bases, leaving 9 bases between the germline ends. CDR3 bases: TGTGCCAGCAGTTGGGAGGGGGACACCGGGGAGCTGTTTTTT. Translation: CASSWEGDTGELFF.

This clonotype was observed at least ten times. Here the CDR3 reads CSVTKPGLAPYEQYF. CDR3 nucleotides: TGCAGCGTTACCAAGCCGGGACTAGCGCCATACGAGCAGTACTTC. This sequence joins TRBV29-1 and TRBJ2-7, with 10 bases that match TRBD2. This CDR3 contains 15 residues. Germline assignment: CDR1 SQVTM and CDR2 ANQGSEA. The V gene end was trimmed by 5 bases and the J gene end by 4 bases; junction bases not matched to a gene: 11.

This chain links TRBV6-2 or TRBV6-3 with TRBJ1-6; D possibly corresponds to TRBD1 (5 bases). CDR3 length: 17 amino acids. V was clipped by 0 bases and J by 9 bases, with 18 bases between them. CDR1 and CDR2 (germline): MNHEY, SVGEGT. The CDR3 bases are TGTGCCAGCAGTTACTCAAACCGGCAGGGTTGGACTTCACCCCTCCACTTT. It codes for CASSYSNRQGWTSPLHF.

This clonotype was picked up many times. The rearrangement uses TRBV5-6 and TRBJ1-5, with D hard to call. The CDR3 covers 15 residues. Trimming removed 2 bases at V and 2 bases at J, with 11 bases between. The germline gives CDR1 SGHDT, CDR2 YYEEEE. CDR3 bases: TGTGCCAGCAGCTTCTCGGGGTTGGGCAATCAGCCCCAGCATTTT. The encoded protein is CASSFSGLGNQPQHF. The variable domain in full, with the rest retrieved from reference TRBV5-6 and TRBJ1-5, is DAGVTQSPTHLIKTRGQQVTLRCSPKSGHDTVSWYQQALGQGPQFIFQYYEEEERQRGNFPDRFSGHQFPNYSSELNVNALLLGDSALYLCASSFSGLGNQPQHFGDGTRLSIL.

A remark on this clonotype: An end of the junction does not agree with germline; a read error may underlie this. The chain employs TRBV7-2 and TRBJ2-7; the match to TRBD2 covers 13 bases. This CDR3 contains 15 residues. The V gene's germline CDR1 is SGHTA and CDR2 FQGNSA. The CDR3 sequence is CACSYDRLAGGGQYF. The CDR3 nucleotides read TGTGCCTGCAGCTACGACAGACTAGCGGGAGGTGGGCAGTACTTC.

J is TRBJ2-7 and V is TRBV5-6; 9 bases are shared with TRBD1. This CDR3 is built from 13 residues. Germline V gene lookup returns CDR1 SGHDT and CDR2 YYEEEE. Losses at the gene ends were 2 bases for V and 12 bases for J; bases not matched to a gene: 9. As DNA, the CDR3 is TGTGCCAGCAGCTTAGGCGGGACAGGGAAATGGTACTTC. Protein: CASSLGGTGKWYF.

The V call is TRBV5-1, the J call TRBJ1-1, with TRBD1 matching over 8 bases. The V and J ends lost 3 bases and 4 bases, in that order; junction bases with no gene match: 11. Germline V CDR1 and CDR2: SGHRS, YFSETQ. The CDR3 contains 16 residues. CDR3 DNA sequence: TGCGCCAGCAGCTCGGACAGGGCGGTGAAGGGCACTGAAGCTTTCTTT. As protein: CASSSDRAVKGTEAFF.

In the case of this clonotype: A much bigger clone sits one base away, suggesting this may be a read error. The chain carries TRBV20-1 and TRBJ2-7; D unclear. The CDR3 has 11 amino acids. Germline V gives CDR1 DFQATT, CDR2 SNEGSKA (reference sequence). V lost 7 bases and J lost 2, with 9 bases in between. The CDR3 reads CSVADAYEQYF. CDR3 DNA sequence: TGCAGTGTAGCAGACGCCTACGAGCAGTACTTC.

CDR3 in amino acids: CSASEGLMDEQYF. CDR3 nucleotides: TGCAGTGCTAGTGAGGGACTTATGGACGAGCAGTACTTC. The V gene is TRBV20-1, the J gene TRBJ2-7, with D possibly matching TRBD2 (6 bases). Trimming pared 3 bases from V and 5 bases from J, leaving 14 bases between. CDR1 DFQATT and CDR2 SNEGSKA come from the germline V gene (reference sequence). The CDR3 loop spans 13 amino acids.

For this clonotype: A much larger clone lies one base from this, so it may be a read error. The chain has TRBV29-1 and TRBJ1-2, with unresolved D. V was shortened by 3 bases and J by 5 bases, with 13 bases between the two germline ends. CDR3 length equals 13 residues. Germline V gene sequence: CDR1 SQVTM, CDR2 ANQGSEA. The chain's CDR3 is CSVDFRKGYGYTF. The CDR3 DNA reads TGCAGCGTTGACTTCAGGAAAGGGTATGGCTACACCTTC.

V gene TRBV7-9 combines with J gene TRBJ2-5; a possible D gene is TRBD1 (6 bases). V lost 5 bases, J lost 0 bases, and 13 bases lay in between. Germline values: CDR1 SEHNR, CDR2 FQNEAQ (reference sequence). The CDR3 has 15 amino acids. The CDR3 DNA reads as TGTGCCAGCAGCACGACGGGACAAGACCAAGAGACCCAGTACTTC. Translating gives CASSTTGQDQETQYF.

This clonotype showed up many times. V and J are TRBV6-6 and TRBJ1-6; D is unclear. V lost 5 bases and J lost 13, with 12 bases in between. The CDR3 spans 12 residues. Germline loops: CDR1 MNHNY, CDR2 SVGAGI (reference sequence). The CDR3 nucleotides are TGTGCCAGCAGTCCCCCGCCAAAGCCCCTCCACTTT. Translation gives CASSPPPKPLHF.